These T cell receptor beta chains were read from a single sample in a study of beta chain features in type 1 diabetes. Data came from immunoSEQ multiplex PCR; TCRdb stores just in-frame clones and leaves some out. The sample has 250,000 or so clones, approximately 70% seen once. What was sequenced was naive CD4+ T cells from blood. All receptors derive from a young man in good health. CDR3s include the opening cysteine and the closing phenylalanine or tryptophan. The order of the fields is V gene, J gene, D gene, clone size, CDR3 protein, CDR3 DNA. A D gene is named only where the DNA matches it firmly. Expanded clones get a size class; other rows say once, few or many, or leave the size out.

v_gene: TRBV7-9; j_gene: TRBJ2-3; d_gene: NA; abundance: few; CDR3aa: CASSLVEGRGTDTQYF; CDR3nt: TGTGCCAGCAGCTTAGTGGAGGGGCGCGGCACAGATACGCAGTATTTT
v_gene: TRBV2; j_gene: TRBJ2-2; d_gene: NA; abundance: NA; CDR3aa: CAIQTGELFF; CDR3nt: TGTGCCATCCAGACCGGGGAGCTGTTTTTT
v_gene: TRBV5-1; j_gene: TRBJ2-2; d_gene: NA; abundance: NA; CDR3aa: CASSLVSGVTGELFF; CDR3nt: TGCGCCAGCAGCTTGGTTAGTGGAGTCACCGGGGAGCTGTTTTTT
v_gene: TRBV6-6; j_gene: TRBJ2-1; d_gene: TRBD1; abundance: NA; CDR3aa: CASGDGTGSHNEQFF; CDR3nt: TGTGCCAGCGGCGATGGGACAGGGTCCCACAATGAGCAGTTCTTC
v_gene: TRBV2; j_gene: TRBJ2-2; d_gene: NA; abundance: NA; CDR3aa: CASTSSWVAGELFF; CDR3nt: TGTGCCAGCACCAGCTCCTGGGTAGCGGGGGAGCTGTTTTTT
v_gene: TRBV2; j_gene: TRBJ2-1; d_gene: NA; abundance: NA; CDR3aa: CASSERRVAYNEQFF; CDR3nt: TGTGCCAGCAGTGAAAGGCGGGTCGCCTACAATGAGCAGTTCTTC
v_gene: TRBV7-2; j_gene: TRBJ1-6; d_gene: NA; abundance: few; CDR3aa: CASRLAKGSPLHF; CDR3nt: TGTGCCAGCAGGCTGGCGAAAGGATCACCCCTCCACTTT
v_gene: TRBV27; j_gene: TRBJ2-3; d_gene: NA; abundance: NA; CDR3aa: CASIPLRGGNADTQYF; CDR3nt: TGTGCCAGCATTCCCCTACGAGGGGGGAATGCAGATACGCAGTATTTT
v_gene: TRBV30; j_gene: TRBJ2-1; d_gene: NA; abundance: few; CDR3aa: CAWSALSTNNEQFF; CDR3nt: TGTGCCTGGAGTGCACTTTCTACCAACAATGAGCAGTTCTTC
v_gene: TRBV30; j_gene: TRBJ2-5; d_gene: NA; abundance: NA; CDR3aa: CAWSGSLWETQYF; CDR3nt: TGTGCCTGGAGTGGATCCCTTTGGGAGACCCAGTACTTC
v_gene: TRBV19; j_gene: TRBJ2-3; d_gene: TRBD2; abundance: NA; CDR3aa: CATRASGSTDTQYF; CDR3nt: TGTGCCACCAGGGCTAGCGGGAGCACAGATACGCAGTATTTT
v_gene: TRBV30; j_gene: TRBJ2-3; d_gene: NA; abundance: few; CDR3aa: CAWSESSSTDTQYF; CDR3nt: TGTGCCTGGAGCGAGAGTTCTAGCACAGATACGCAGTATTTT
v_gene: TRBV7-2; j_gene: TRBJ2-7; d_gene: TRBD2; abundance: few; CDR3aa: CASSAGPLAGGYEQYF; CDR3nt: TGTGCCAGCAGCGCAGGTCCCCTAGCGGGGGGCTACGAGCAGTACTTC
v_gene: TRBV27; j_gene: TRBJ2-4; d_gene: NA; abundance: NA; CDR3aa: CASGSNVLAKNIQYF; CDR3nt: TGTGCCAGCGGCTCGAACGTCTTAGCCAAAAACATTCAGTACTTC
v_gene: TRBV30; j_gene: TRBJ2-5; d_gene: NA; abundance: once; CDR3aa: CAWSVEPQQRVGGETQYF; CDR3nt: TGTGCCTGGAGTGTAGAGCCCCAGCAGCGGGTAGGAGGAGAGACCCAGTACTTC
v_gene: TRBV20-1; j_gene: TRBJ1-2; d_gene: NA; abundance: NA; CDR3aa: CSAFLLGYTF; CDR3nt: TGCAGTGCTTTTCTCTTGGGGTACACCTTC
v_gene: TRBV7-2; j_gene: TRBJ2-2; d_gene: NA; abundance: NA; CDR3aa: CASSFRGTGELFF; CDR3nt: TGTGCCAGCAGCTTCCGGGGCACCGGGGAGCTGTTTTTT
v_gene: TRBV10-1; j_gene: TRBJ1-4; d_gene: NA; abundance: NA; CDR3aa: CASPGRGEKLFF; CDR3nt: TGCGCCAGCCCCGGGAGGGGAGAAAAACTGTTTTTT
v_gene: TRBV9; j_gene: TRBJ2-5; d_gene: NA; abundance: NA; CDR3aa: CASSGPGKETQYF; CDR3nt: TGTGCCAGCAGCGGCCCCGGGAAGGAGACCCAGTACTTC
v_gene: TRBV6-5; j_gene: TRBJ1-6; d_gene: NA; abundance: NA; CDR3aa: CASSEGGAVSPLHF; CDR3nt: TGTGCCAGCAGTGAAGGGGGTGCTGTTTCACCCCTCCACTTT
v_gene: TRBV7-8; j_gene: TRBJ2-5; d_gene: TRBD1; abundance: NA; CDR3aa: CASTLSTDRGKTQYF; CDR3nt: TGTGCCAGCACCCTTAGTACCGACAGGGGAAAGACCCAGTACTTC
v_gene: TRBV28; j_gene: TRBJ2-3; d_gene: NA; abundance: NA; CDR3aa: CASSLPAGAADTQYF; CDR3nt: TGTGCCAGCAGTTTACCCGCGGGGGCGGCAGATACGCAGTATTTT
v_gene: TRBV29-1; j_gene: TRBJ2-5; d_gene: TRBD1; abundance: NA; CDR3aa: CSVGRTGGRQETQYF; CDR3nt: TGCAGCGTTGGTCGGACAGGGGGGAGACAAGAGACCCAGTACTTC
v_gene: TRBV29-1; j_gene: TRBJ2-7; d_gene: NA; abundance: few; CDR3aa: CSVEDRDYEQYF; CDR3nt: TGCAGCGTTGAAGATCGGGACTACGAGCAGTACTTC
v_gene: TRBV15; j_gene: TRBJ2-3; d_gene: NA; abundance: once; CDR3aa: CATSRDHKLSPDTQYF; CDR3nt: TGTGCCACCAGCAGAGATCACAAGCTATCCCCAGATACGCAGTATTTT
v_gene: TRBV4-2; j_gene: TRBJ2-7; d_gene: TRBD2; abundance: once; CDR3aa: CASSQEGLAGNYEQYF; CDR3nt: TGTGCCAGCAGCCAAGAAGGACTAGCGGGGAACTACGAGCAGTACTTC
v_gene: TRBV30; j_gene: TRBJ1-2; d_gene: NA; abundance: NA; CDR3aa: CAWSPHNYGYTF; CDR3nt: TGTGCCTGGAGCCCACATAACTATGGCTACACCTTC
v_gene: TRBV5-4; j_gene: TRBJ2-3; d_gene: NA; abundance: NA; CDR3aa: CASNEGPPADTQYF; CDR3nt: TGTGCCAGCAATGAGGGGCCCCCGGCGGATACGCAGTATTTT
v_gene: TRBV2; j_gene: TRBJ2-1; d_gene: NA; abundance: NA; CDR3aa: CASKVGRVYNEQFF; CDR3nt: TGTGCCAGCAAGGTGGGCCGCGTCTACAATGAGCAGTTCTTC
v_gene: TRBV10-3; j_gene: TRBJ2-1; d_gene: TRBD1; abundance: NA; CDR3aa: CAISATGAGNEQFF; CDR3nt: TGTGCCATCAGTGCAACAGGGGCCGGGAATGAGCAGTTCTTC
v_gene: TRBV28; j_gene: TRBJ2-5; d_gene: NA; abundance: NA; CDR3aa: CASSTQGTQYF; CDR3nt: TGTGCCAGCAGCACACAGGGGACCCAGTACTTC
v_gene: TRBV2; j_gene: TRBJ2-2; d_gene: NA; abundance: NA; CDR3aa: CASMTSGGVGGELFF; CDR3nt: TGTGCCAGCATGACCTCCGGGGGCGTAGGCGGGGAGCTGTTTTTT
v_gene: TRBV30; j_gene: TRBJ1-5; d_gene: TRBD1; abundance: few; CDR3aa: CAWSVQGLSRSNQPQHF; CDR3nt: TGTGCCTGGAGCGTACAGGGGCTGTCGAGGAGCAATCAGCCCCAGCATTTT
v_gene: TRBV4-1; j_gene: TRBJ2-1; d_gene: NA; abundance: once; CDR3aa: CASSQDPRRSSYNEQFF; CDR3nt: TGCGCCAGCAGCCAAGATCCCCGGAGGAGCTCCTACAATGAGCAGTTCTTC
v_gene: TRBV5-4; j_gene: TRBJ2-5; d_gene: NA; abundance: few; CDR3aa: CASSYDLPGAQETQYF; CDR3nt: TGTGCCAGCAGCTATGACCTACCGGGAGCCCAAGAGACCCAGTACTTC
v_gene: TRBV9; j_gene: TRBJ1-1; d_gene: NA; abundance: NA; CDR3aa: CASSVGLQRNTEAFF; CDR3nt: TGTGCCAGCAGCGTAGGTCTACAGCGGAACACTGAAGCTTTCTTT
v_gene: TRBV28; j_gene: TRBJ1-5; d_gene: TRBD1; abundance: few; CDR3aa: CACSLGGHNQPQHF; CDR3nt: TGTGCCTGCTCGCTAGGGGGCCACAATCAGCCCCAGCATTTT
v_gene: TRBV30; j_gene: TRBJ2-2; d_gene: NA; abundance: NA; CDR3aa: CAWSAYRPNTGELFF; CDR3nt: TGTGCCTGGAGTGCCTACCGGCCTAACACCGGGGAGCTGTTTTTT
v_gene: TRBV9; j_gene: TRBJ2-7; d_gene: TRBD1; abundance: few; CDR3aa: CASSGPTGTERSYEQYF; CDR3nt: TGTGCCAGCAGCGGACCTACCGGGACAGAGAGATCCTACGAGCAGTACTTC
v_gene: TRBV29-1; j_gene: TRBJ1-2; d_gene: NA; abundance: NA; CDR3aa: CSVDRIDGYTF; CDR3nt: TGCAGCGTTGATCGGATTGATGGCTACACCTTC
v_gene: TRBV30; j_gene: TRBJ1-6; d_gene: NA; abundance: NA; CDR3aa: CAWNEKNSPLHF; CDR3nt: TGTGCCTGGAACGAGAAAAATTCACCCCTCCACTTT
v_gene: TRBV29-1; j_gene: TRBJ2-3; d_gene: NA; abundance: NA; CDR3aa: CSVLIMATQADTQYF; CDR3nt: TGCAGCGTTTTAATCATGGCTACTCAGGCAGATACGCAGTATTTT
v_gene: TRBV23-1; j_gene: TRBJ2-5; d_gene: TRBD1; abundance: NA; CDR3aa: CASGDSDQETQYF; CDR3nt: TGCGCCAGCGGGGACAGTGATCAAGAGACCCAGTACTTC